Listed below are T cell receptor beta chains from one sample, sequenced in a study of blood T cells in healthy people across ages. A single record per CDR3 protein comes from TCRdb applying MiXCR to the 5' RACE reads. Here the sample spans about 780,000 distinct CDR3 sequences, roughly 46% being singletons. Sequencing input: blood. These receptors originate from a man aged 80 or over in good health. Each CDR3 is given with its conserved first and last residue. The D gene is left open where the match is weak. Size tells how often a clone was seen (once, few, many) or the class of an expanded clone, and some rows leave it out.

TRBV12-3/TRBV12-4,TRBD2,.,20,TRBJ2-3,CASSSDHGPRLAGYTDTQYF,TGTGCCAGCAGTTCCGACCACGGTCCCAGACTAGCGGGCTACACAGATACGCAGTATTTT
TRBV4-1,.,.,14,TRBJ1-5,CASSRSGAGQPQHF,TGCGCCAGCAGCCGGTCAGGGGCAGGACAGCCCCAGCATTTT
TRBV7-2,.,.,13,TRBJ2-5,CASSRRRVETQYF,TGTGCCAGCAGCCGACGGCGGGTAGAGACCCAGTACTTC
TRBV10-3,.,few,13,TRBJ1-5,CAISGDGNQPQHF,TGTGCCATCAGCGGGGACGGGAATCAGCCCCAGCATTTT
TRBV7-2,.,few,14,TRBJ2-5,CASSRRRFQETQYF,TGTGCCAGCAGCCGTCGACGGTTCCAAGAGACCCAGTACTTC
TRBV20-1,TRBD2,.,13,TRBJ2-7,CSASQLASYEQYF,TGCAGTGCTAGTCAACTAGCGTCGTACGAGCAGTACTTC
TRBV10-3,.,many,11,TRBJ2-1,CAISSGNEQFF,TGTGCCATTTCCTCGGGGAATGAGCAGTTCTTC
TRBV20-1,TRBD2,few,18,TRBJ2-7,CSATGTSGTSGSTYEQYF,TGCAGTGCTACCGGCACCTCCGGGACTAGCGGGAGTACCTACGAGCAGTACTTC
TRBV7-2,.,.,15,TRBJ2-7,CASSLEQSSYNEQYF,TGTGCCAGCAGCTTAGAGCAGAGCTCCTACAATGAGCAGTACTTC
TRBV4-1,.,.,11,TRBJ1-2,CASSQDEDYTF,TGCGCCAGCAGCCAAGATGAGGACTACACCTTC
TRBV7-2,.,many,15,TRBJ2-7,CASSLVPDPPSEQYF,TGTGCCAGCAGCTTAGTTCCGGATCCCCCCTCCGAGCAGTACTTC
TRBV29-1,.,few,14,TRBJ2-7,CSVGGETGLYEQYF,TGCAGCGTTGGCGGGGAAACAGGGTTATACGAGCAGTACTTC
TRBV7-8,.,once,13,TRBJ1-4,CASSWAQGGELFF,TGTGCCAGCAGCTGGGCACAGGGTGGTGAACTGTTTTTT
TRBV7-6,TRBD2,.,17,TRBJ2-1,CASSLWVSGSSYNEQFF,TGTGCCAGCAGCTTATGGGTTAGCGGGAGCTCCTACAATGAGCAGTTCTTC
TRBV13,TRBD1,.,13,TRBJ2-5,CASRQGVEETQYF,TGTGCCAGCCGTCAGGGGGTTGAAGAGACCCAGTACTTC
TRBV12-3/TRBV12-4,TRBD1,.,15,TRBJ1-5,CASSQTGAGNQPQHF,TGTGCCAGCAGTCAGACAGGGGCGGGCAATCAGCCCCAGCATTTT
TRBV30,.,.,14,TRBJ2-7,CAWSLAGTSYEQYF,TGTGCCTGGAGTTTAGCAGGGACGTCCTACGAGCAGTACTTC
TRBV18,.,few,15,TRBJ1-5,CASSPGADHNQPQHF,TGTGCCAGCTCACCGGGGGCGGACCATAATCAGCCCCAGCATTTT
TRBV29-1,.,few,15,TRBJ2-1,CSVEFAAKTYNEQFF,TGCAGCGTTGAATTCGCAGCGAAAACCTACAATGAGCAGTTCTTC
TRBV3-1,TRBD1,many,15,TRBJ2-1,CASSLTGLTYNEQFF,TGTGCCAGCAGCCTGACAGGGCTCACCTACAATGAGCAGTTCTTC
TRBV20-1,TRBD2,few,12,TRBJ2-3,CSSRESTDTQYF,TGCAGTTCGCGGGAGAGCACAGATACGCAGTATTTT
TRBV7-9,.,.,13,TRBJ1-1,CASRLQGNTEAFF,TGTGCCAGCAGGCTACAGGGGAACACTGAAGCTTTCTTT